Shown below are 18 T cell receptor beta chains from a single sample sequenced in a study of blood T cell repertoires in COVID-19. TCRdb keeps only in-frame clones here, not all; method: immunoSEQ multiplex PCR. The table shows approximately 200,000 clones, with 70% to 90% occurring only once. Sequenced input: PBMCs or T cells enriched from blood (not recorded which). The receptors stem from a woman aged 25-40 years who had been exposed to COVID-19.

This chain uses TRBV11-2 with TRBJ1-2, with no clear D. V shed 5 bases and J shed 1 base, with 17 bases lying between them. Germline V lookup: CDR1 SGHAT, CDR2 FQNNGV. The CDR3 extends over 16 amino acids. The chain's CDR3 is CASSPSSRVINYGYTF. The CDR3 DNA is TGTGCCAGCAGCCCATCTTCGAGGGTGATTAACTATGGCTACACCTTC.

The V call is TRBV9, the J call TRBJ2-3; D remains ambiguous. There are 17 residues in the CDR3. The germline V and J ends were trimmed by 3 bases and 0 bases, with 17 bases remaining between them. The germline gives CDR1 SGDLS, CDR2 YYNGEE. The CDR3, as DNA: TGTGCCAGCAGCGCCCAAATCAACGAGGCTAGCACAGATACGCAGTATTTT. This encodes CASSAQINEASTDTQYF.

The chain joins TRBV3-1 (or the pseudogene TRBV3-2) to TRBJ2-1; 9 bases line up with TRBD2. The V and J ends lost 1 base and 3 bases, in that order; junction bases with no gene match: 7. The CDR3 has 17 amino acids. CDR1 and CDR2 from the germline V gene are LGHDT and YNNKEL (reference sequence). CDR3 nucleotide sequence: TGTGCCAGCAGCCAAGGCGGGGGGGTGACGGGCTACAATGAGCAGTTCTTC. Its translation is CASSQGGGVTGYNEQFF.

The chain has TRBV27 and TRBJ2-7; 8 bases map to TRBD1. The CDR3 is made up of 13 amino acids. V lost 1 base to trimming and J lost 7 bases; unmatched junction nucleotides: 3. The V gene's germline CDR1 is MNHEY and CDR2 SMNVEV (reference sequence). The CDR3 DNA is TGTGCCAGCAGTTTATGGACAGGGCAGGAGCAGTACTTC. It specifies CASSLWTGQEQYF.

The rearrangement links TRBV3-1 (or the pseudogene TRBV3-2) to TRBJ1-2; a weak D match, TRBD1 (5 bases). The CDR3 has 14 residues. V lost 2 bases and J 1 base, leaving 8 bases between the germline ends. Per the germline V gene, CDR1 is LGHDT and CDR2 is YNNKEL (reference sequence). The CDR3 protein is CASSQSGFNYGYTF. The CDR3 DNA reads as TGTGCCAGCAGCCAATCAGGGTTTAACTATGGCTACACCTTC.

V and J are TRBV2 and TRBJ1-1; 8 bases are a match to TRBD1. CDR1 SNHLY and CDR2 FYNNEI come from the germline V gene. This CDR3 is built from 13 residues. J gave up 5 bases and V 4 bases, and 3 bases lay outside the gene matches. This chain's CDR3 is CASSGTGLTEAFF. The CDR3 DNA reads TGTGCCAGCAGTGGGACAGGGTTGACTGAAGCTTTCTTT.

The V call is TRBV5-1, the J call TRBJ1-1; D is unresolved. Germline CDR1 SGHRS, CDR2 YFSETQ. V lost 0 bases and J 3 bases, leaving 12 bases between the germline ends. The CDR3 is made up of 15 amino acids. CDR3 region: CASSLAGGSDTEAFF. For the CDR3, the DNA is TGCGCCAGCAGCTTGGCAGGAGGGTCAGACACTGAAGCTTTCTTT.

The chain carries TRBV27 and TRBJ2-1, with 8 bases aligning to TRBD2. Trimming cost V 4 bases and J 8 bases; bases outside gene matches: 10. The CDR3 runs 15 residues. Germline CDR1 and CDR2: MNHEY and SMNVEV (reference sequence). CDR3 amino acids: CASSSYNLAGYEQFF. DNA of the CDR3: TGTGCCAGCAGTTCCTATAACTTAGCGGGGTATGAGCAGTTCTTC.

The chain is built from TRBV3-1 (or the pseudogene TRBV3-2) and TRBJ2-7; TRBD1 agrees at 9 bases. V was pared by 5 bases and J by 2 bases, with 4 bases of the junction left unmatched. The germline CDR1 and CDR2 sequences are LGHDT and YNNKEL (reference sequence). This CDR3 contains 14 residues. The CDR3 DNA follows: TGTGCCAGCAGCTCCGGACAGGGGCCCTACGAGCAGTACTTC. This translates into CASSSGQGPYEQYF.

The CDR3 reads CASQRQGGDNSPLHF. CDR3 in DNA: TGCGCCAGTCAAAGACAGGGAGGTGATAATTCACCCCTCCACTTT. The chain has TRBV5-1 and TRBJ1-6, with TRBD1 matching over 7 bases. The CDR3 consists of 15 residues. V lost 8 bases and J lost 5; bases outside the gene matches: 10. The germline CDR1 and CDR2 sequences are SGHRS and YFSETQ. The full variable domain, with the rest looked up from reference TRBV5-1 and TRBJ1-6, is KAGVTQTPRYLIKTRGQQVTLSCSPISGHRSVSWYQQTPGQGLQFLFEYFSETQRNKGNFPGRFSGRQFSNSRSEMNVSTLELGDSALYLCASQRQGGDNSPLHFGNGTRLTVT.

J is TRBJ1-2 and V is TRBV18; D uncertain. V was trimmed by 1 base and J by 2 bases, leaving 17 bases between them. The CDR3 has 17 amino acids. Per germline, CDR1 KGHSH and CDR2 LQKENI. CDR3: CASSPLPFRGENYGYTF. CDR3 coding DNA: TGTGCCAGCTCACCACTACCTTTCCGGGGAGAGAACTATGGCTACACCTTC.

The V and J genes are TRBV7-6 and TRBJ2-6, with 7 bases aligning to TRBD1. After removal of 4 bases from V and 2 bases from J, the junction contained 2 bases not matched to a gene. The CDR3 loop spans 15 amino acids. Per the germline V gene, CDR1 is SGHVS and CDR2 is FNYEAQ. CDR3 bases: TGTGCCAGCAGCTCCCAGGGGGCTGGGGCCAACGTCCTGACTTTC. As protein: CASSSQGAGANVLTF.

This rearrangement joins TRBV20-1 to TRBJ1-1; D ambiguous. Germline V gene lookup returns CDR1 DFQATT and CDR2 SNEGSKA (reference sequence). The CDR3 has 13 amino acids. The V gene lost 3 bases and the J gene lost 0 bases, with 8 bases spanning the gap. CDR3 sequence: CSASQNMNTEAFF. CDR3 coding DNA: TGCAGTGCTAGTCAAAACATGAACACTGAAGCTTTCTTT.

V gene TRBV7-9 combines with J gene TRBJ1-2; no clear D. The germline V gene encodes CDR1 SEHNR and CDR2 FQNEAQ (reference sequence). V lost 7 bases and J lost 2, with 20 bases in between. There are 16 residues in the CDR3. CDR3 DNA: TGTGCCAGCACCATAGGCGGGTCTCGTCGGAACTATGGCTACACCTTC. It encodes CASTIGGSRRNYGYTF. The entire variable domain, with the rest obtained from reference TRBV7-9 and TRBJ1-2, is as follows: DTGVSQNPRHKITKRGQNVTFRCDPISEHNRLYWYRQTLGQGPEFLTYFQNEAQLEKSRLLSDRFSAERPKGSFSTLEIQRTEQGDSAMYLCASTIGGSRRNYGYTFGSGTRLTVV.

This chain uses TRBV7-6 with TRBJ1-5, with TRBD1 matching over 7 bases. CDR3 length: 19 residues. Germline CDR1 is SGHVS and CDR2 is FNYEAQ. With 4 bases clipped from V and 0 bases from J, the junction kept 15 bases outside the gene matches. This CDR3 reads CASSCHTYTGEYSNQPQHF. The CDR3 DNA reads TGTGCCAGCAGCTGCCATACCTATACAGGGGAATATAGCAATCAGCCCCAGCATTTT.

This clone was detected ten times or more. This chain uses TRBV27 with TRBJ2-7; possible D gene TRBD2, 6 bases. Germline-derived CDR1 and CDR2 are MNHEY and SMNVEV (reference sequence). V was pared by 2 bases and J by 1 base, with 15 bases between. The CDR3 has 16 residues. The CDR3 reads CASSLTAGMTSYEQYF. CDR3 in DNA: TGTGCCAGCAGTTTAACCGCGGGAATGACATCCTACGAGCAGTACTTC.

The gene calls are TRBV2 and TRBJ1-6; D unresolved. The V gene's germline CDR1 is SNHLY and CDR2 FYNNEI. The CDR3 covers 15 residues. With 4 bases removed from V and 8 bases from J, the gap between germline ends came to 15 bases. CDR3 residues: CASSAGRLTYSPLHF. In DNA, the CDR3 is TGTGCCAGCAGTGCTGGTAGACTAACATATTCACCCCTCCACTTT.

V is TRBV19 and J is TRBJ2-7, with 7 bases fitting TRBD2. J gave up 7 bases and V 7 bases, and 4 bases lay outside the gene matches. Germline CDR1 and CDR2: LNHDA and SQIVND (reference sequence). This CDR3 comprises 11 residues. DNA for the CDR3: TGTGCCAGTACCCTCGGGGGGGAGCAGTACTTC. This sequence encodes CASTLGGEQYF. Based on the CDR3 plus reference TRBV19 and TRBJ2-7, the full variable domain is DGGITQSPKYLFRKEGQNVTLSCEQNLNHDAMYWYRQDPGQGLRLIYYSQIVNDFQKGDIAEGYSVSREKKESFPLTVTSAQKNPTAFYLCASTLGGEQYFGPGTRLTVT.